This TCR beta chain appears in the sequencing data of a study of blood T cell repertoires in COVID-19. Study as a whole: Samples of COVID-19 (acute and convalescent) were obtained from the United States, Italy and Spain. T cells, B-cell-depleted T cells, or PBMCs provided the cDNA or gDNA that served as material.

Germline V gives CDR1 SGHVS, CDR2 FNYEAQ. The CDR3 is made up of 15 amino acids. Trimming removed 5 bases from V and 3 bases from J; junction bases left unmatched: 10. Source study methods: It was from reference gene primer amplification that nucleated cell counts were estimated. Data came from immunoSEQ multiplex PCR; TCRdb stores just in-frame clones and leaves some out. The V and J calls and clone size are taken from that table; D and trimming were inferred from the DNA. The data contain under 350,000 clones, roughly 85% of them singletons. The sequencing sample was made of peripheral blood. This TCR was recovered from a human donor in a cohort sampled during active COVID-19. This rearrangement joins TRBV7-6 to TRBJ2-7; 7 nucleotides line up with TRBD1. CDR3 sequence (DNA): TGTGCCAGCAGCCTGCGACAGGGTGGAAACTACGAGCAGTACTTC. This translates into CASSLRQGGNYEQYF.